This TCR beta chain was identified in a study of T cell changes during pregnancy in multiple sclerosis. Profiling relied on immunoSEQ multiplex PCR, and the TCRdb table lists in-frame clones only, not all of them. The table has fewer than 110,000 clones, 80% to 95% seen once. The CDR3 is 15 residues long. Germline V gives CDR1 SGHVS, CDR2 FNYEAQ. Trimming took off 4 bases at V and 3 bases at J, with 13 bases between the two ends. The clonotype was recovered from a female donor in good health, enrolled as a control in a pregnancy study. V gene TRBV7-6 combines with J gene TRBJ2-1; D not certain. The sample consisted of peripheral blood, taken in the third trimester of pregnancy. CDR3 region: CASSSVNGLYNEQFF. In DNA, the CDR3 is TGTGCCAGCAGCTCGGTGAATGGGCTCTACAATGAGCAGTTCTTC.